This T cell receptor beta chain was profiled in a study of T cell clusters in autoimmune cytopenias. About the study: TRB sequencing had a median around 50,000 reads and about 2,500 distinct clonotypes per sample.

TRB was amplified from approximately 250 ng of peripheral blood genomic DNA per sample. Germline CDR1 and CDR2: GTSNPN and SVGIG (reference sequence). The CDR3 spans 17 residues. This clonotype counts as medium-sized by frequency. Its antigen is not known. One tube held mixed TRB-A and TRB-B primer pools for touch-down PCR. TCRdb reprocessed the multiplex PCR reads and reports one entry per CDR3 protein, with no DNA. Reported are about 4,200 distinct CDR3 sequences; the ten largest clones contain roughly a fifth. Study-wide findings and caveats: Active autoimmune hepatitis patients had approximately 3.2-fold fewer exclusive TRB clusters than healthy donors.

This sample also belongs to another study, concerning T cell repertoires in aging, cancer and after chemotherapy. That source adds: Clear clonal overlap appeared across healthy donor samples taken over several months to years. Healthy donors lost TCR diversity with age mainly through richness, cancer patients through richness and evenness.

This sequence joins TRBV30 and TRBJ1-6; TCRdb's D call, TRBD1, is unchecked because there is no DNA. This TCR was recovered from a human donor in good health. The sequenced material came from peripheral blood. The CDR3 reads CAWSVAGASSYNSPLHF.